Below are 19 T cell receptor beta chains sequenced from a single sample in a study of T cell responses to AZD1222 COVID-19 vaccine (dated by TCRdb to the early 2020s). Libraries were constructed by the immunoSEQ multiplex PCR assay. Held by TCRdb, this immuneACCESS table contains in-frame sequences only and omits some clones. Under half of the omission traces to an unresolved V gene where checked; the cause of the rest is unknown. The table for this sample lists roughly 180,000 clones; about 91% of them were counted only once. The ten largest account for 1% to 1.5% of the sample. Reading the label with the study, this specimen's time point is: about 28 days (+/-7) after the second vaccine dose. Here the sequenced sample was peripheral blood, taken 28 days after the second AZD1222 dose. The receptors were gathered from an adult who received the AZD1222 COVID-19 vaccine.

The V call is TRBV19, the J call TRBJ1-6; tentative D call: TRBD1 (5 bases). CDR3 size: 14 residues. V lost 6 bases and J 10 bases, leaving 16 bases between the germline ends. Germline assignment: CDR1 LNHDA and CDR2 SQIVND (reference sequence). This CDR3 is CASSSGTSRSPLHF. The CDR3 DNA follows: TGTGCCAGTAGCTCCGGGACCTCGAGGTCACCCCTCCACTTT.

The CDR3 nucleotides are TGTGCCAGCAGTTACTCCGACACGAACACCGGGGAGCTGTTTTTT. Its translation is CASSYSDTNTGELFF. V gene TRBV6-5 combines with J gene TRBJ2-2; D ambiguous. With 0 bases removed from V and 0 bases from J, the gap between germline ends came to 5 bases. Germline values: CDR1 MNHEY, CDR2 SVGAGI. This CDR3 comprises 15 residues.

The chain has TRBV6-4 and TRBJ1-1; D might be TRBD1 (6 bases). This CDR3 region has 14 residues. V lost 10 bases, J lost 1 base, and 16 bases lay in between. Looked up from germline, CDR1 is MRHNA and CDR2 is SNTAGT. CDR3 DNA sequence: TGTGCCATTGGGGGGCGCGGCGAGAACACTGAAGCTTTCTTT. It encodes CAIGGRGENTEAFF.

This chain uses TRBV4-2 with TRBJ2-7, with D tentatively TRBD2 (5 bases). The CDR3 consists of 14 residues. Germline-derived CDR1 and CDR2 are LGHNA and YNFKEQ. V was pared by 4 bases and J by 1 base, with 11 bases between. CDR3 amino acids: CASSREDSSYEQYF. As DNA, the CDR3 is TGTGCCAGCAGCCGAGAGGACTCTTCCTACGAGCAGTACTTC.

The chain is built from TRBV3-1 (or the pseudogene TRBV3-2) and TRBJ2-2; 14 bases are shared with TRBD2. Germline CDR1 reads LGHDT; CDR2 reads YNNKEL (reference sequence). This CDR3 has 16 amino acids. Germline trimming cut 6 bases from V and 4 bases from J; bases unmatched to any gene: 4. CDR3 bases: TGTGCCAGCAGTCGGACTAGCGGGGGGCTCACCGGGGAGCTGTTTTTT. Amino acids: CASSRTSGGLTGELFF.

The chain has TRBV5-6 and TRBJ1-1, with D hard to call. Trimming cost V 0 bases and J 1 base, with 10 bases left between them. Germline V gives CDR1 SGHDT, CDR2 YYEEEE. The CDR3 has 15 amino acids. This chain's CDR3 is CASSLGQTPNTEAFF. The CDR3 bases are TGTGCCAGCAGCTTGGGCCAGACACCGAACACTGAAGCTTTCTTT.

CDR3 residues: CASSLGPDTQYF. The CDR3, as DNA: TGTGCCAGCAGCTTAGGTCCGGATACGCAGTATTTT. This chain joins TRBV7-9 and TRBJ2-3; D is uncertain. Germline CDR1 reads SEHNR; CDR2 reads FQNEAQ (reference sequence). V was cut by 1 base and J by 6 bases, with 5 bases left in between. CDR3 size: 12 residues.

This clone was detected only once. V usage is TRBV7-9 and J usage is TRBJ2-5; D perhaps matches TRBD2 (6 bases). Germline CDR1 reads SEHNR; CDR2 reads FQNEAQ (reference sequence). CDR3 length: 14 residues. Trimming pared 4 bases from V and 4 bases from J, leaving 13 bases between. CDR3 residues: CASSSLSGVETQYF. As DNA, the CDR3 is TGTGCCAGCAGCTCCCTTTCGGGGGTAGAGACCCAGTACTTC.

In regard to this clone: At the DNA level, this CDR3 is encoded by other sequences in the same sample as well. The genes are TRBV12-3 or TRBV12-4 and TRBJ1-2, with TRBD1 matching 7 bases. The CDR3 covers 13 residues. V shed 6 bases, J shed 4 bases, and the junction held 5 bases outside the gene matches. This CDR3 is CASSRGQAYGYTF. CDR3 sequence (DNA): TGTGCCAGCAGCCGTGGACAGGCCTATGGCTACACCTTC.

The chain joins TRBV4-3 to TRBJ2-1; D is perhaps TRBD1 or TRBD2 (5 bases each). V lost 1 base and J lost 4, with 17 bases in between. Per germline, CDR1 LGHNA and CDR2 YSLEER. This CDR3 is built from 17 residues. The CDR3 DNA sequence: TGCGCCAGCAGCCAAGTCCCGGGGCAGGGCCTATACAATGAGCAGTTCTTC. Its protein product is CASSQVPGQGLYNEQFF.

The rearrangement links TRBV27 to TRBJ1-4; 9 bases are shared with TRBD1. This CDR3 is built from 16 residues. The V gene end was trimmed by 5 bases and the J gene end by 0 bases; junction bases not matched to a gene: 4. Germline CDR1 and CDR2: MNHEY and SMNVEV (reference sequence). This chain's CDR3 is CASSLTGGATNEKLFF. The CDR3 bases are TGTGCCAGCAGTCTAACAGGGGGCGCAACTAATGAAAAACTGTTTTTT.

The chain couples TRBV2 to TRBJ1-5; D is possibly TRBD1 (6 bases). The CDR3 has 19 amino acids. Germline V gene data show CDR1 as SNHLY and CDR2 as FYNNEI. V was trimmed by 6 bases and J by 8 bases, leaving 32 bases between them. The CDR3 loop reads CASSETGGGGAYHPKPQHF. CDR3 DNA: TGTGCCAGCAGCGAGACCGGGGGCGGGGGCGCGTACCACCCTAAGCCCCAGCATTTT.

Here the CDR3 reads CASSHRWGGEGNTIYF. In DNA form, the CDR3 reads TGTGCCAGCAGCCATAGATGGGGTGGGGAAGGAAACACCATATATTTT. The chain carries TRBV7-2 and TRBJ1-3, with no clear D. Germline values: CDR1 SGHTA, CDR2 FQGNSA. The CDR3 has 16 residues. Trimming shortened V by 5 bases and J by 4 bases, and 18 bases separated the two germline ends.

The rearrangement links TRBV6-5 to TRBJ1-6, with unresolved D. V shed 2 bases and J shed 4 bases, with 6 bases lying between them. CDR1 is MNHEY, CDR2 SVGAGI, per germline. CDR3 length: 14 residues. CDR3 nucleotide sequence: TGTGCCAGCAGTTACGCCGGATATAATTCACCCCTCCACTTT. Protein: CASSYAGYNSPLHF.

CDR3: CASSDTPGKYGYTF. The DNA for the CDR3 is TGTGCCAGCAGTGACACTCCAGGGAAGTATGGCTACACCTTC. This rearrangement joins TRBV6-4 to TRBJ1-2, with D possibly TRBD1 on 5 matching bases. The germline V and J ends were trimmed by 2 bases and 5 bases, with 12 bases remaining between them. This CDR3 has 14 amino acids. Germline V gene sequence: CDR1 MRHNA, CDR2 SNTAGT.

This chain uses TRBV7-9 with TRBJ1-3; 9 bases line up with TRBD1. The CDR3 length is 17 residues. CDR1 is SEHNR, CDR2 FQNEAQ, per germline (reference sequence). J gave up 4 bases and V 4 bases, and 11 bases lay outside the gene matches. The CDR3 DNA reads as TGTGCCAGCAGCTCATACCGGGACAGGGTCGGGGGAAACACCATATATTTT. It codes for CASSSYRDRVGGNTIYF.

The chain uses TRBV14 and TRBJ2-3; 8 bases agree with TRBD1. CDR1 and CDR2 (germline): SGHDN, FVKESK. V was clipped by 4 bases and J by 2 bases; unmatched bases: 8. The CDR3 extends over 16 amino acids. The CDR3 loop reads CASSRRTGPTTDTQYF. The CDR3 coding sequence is TGTGCCAGCAGCCGCCGGACAGGGCCTACCACAGATACGCAGTATTTT.

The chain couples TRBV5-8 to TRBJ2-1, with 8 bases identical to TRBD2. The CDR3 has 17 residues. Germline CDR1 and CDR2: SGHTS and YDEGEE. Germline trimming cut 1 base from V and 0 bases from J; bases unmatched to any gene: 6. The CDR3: CASSLILAALSYNEQFF. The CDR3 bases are TGTGCCAGCAGCTTGATACTAGCGGCCCTCTCCTACAATGAGCAGTTCTTC.

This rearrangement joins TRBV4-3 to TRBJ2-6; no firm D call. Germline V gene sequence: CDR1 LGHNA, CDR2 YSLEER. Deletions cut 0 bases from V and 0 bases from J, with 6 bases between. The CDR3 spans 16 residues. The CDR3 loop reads CASSQDWSSGANVLTF. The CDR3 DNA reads TGCGCCAGCAGCCAAGATTGGTCCTCTGGGGCCAACGTCCTGACTTTC.